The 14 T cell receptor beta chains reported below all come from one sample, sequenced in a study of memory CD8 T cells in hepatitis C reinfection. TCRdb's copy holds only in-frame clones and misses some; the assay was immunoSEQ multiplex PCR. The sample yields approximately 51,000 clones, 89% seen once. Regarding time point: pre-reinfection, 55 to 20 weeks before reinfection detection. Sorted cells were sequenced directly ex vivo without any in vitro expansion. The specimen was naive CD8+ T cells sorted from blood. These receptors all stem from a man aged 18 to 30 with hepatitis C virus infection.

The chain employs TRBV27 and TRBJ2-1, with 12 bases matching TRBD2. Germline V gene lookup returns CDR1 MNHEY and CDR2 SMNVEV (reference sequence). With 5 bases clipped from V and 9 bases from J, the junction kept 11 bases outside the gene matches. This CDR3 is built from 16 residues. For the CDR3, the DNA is TGTGCCAGCAGTCCACTAGCGGGGGGTGCTTTGGGTGAGCAGTTCTTC. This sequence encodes CASSPLAGGALGEQFF.

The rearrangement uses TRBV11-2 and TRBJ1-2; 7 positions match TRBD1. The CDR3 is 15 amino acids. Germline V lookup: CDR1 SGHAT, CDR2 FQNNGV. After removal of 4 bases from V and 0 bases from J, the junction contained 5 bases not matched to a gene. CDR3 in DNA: TGTGCCAGCAGCTCTTCAGGGGGGCCTAACTATGGCTACACCTTC. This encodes CASSSSGGPNYGYTF.

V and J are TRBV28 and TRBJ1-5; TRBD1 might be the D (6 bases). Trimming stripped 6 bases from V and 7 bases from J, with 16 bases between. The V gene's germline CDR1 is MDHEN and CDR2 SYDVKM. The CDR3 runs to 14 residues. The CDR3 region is CASSLGRGHQPQHF. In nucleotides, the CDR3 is TGTGCCAGCAGCTTAGGTCGGGGACACCAGCCCCAGCATTTT.

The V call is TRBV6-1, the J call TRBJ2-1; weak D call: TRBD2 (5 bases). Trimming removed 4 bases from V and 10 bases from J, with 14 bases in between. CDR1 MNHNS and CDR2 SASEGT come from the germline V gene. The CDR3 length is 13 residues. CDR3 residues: CASSGGLFVEQFF. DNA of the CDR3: TGTGCCAGCAGTGGAGGGTTATTTGTAGAGCAGTTCTTC.

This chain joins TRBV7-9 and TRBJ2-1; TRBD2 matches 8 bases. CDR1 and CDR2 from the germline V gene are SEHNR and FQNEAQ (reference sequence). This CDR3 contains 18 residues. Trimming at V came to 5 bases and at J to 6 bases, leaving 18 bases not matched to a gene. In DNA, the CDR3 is TGTGCCAGCAGCGGGGGGGTATTGGGACTAGTATTTTCCAATGAGCAGTTCTTC. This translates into CASSGGVLGLVFSNEQFF.

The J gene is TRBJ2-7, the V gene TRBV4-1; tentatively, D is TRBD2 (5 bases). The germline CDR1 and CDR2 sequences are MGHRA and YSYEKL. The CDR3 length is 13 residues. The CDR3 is CASSREPSSEQYV. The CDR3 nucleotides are TGCGCCAGCAGCCGGGAGCCATCCTCCGAGCAGTACGTC.

The CDR3 coding sequence is TGTGCCAGCAGCTCGGACAGGGGCCACTCCTACGAGCAGTACTTC. Translating gives CASSSDRGHSYEQYF. The V call is TRBV5-6, the J call TRBJ2-5; 9 bases map to TRBD1. The DNA end favors TRBJ2-7, so the J call may be wrong. From germline, CDR1 is SGHDT and CDR2 YYEEEE. The CDR3 is 15 amino acids.

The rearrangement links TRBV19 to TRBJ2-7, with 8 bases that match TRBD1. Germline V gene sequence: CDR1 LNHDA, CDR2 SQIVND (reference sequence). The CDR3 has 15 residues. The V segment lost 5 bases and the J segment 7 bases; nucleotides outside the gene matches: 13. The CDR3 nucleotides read TGTGCCAGTAGTCCCACCGGGACAGGCATCTTGGAGCAGTACTTC. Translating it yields CASSPTGTGILEQYF.

CDR3 bases: TGTGCCAGCAGCGTAAACAGGGCCGCGGCTGAAGCTTTCTTT. This translates into CASSVNRAAAEAFF. This rearrangement joins TRBV9 to TRBJ1-1; TRBD1 might be the D (6 bases). The CDR3 runs to 14 residues. V lost 1 base and J lost 6, with 13 bases in between. CDR1 and CDR2 (germline): SGDLS, YYNGEE.

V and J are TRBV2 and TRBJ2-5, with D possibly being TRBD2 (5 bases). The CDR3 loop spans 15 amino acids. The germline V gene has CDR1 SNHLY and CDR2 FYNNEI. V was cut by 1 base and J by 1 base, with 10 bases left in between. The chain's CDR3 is CASSEGLATQETQYF. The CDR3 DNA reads TGTGCCAGCAGTGAAGGCCTAGCCACCCAAGAGACCCAGTACTTC.

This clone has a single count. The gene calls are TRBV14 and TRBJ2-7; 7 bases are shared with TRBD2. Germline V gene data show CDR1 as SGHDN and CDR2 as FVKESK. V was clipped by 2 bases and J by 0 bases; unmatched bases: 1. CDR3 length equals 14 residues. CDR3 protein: CASSQSGISYEQYF. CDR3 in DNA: TGTGCCAGCAGCCAAAGCGGGATCTCCTACGAGCAGTACTTC.

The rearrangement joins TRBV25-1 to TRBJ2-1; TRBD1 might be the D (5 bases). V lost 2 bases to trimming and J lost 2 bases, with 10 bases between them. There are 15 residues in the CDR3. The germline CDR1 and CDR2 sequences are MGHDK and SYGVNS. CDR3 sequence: CASSEGASAYNEQFF. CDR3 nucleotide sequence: TGTGCCAGCAGTGAAGGGGCCAGCGCCTACAATGAGCAGTTCTTC.

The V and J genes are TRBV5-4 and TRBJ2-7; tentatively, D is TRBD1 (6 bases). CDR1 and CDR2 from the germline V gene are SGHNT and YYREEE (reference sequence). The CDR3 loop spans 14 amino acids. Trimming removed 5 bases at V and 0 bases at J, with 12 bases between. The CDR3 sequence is CASSPDRDSYEQYF. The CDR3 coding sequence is TGTGCCAGCAGTCCGGACAGAGACTCCTACGAGCAGTACTTC.

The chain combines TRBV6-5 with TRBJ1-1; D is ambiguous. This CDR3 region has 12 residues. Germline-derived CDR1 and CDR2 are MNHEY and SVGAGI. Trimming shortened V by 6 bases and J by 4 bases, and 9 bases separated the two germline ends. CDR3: CASSSPGTEAFF. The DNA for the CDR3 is TGTGCCAGCAGCTCCCCGGGCACTGAAGCTTTCTTT.